The rows below give T cell receptor beta chains drawn from one sample of a study of identical twins. MiXCR was run by TCRdb on the 5' RACE reads, yielding one entry per CDR3 protein. Among about 450,000 distinct CDR3 sequences listed, 18% were seen once. Source material: naive T cells sorted from blood. All receptors come from a man aged 45 to 65 in good health. Each CDR3 is given with its conserved first and last residue. D genes are given only for firm matches. A clone size is listed for some rows: how often the clone was seen (once, few, many), or a class if it is expanded.

CDR3aa,CDR3nt,j_gene,d_gene,v_gene,abundance
CAISDREVQPQHF,TGTGCCATCAGTGACAGGGAGGTTCAGCCCCAGCATTTT,TRBJ1-5,-,TRBV10-3,few
CASSAGTFMHEQYF,TGTGCCAGCAGTGCAGGGACCTTTATGCACGAGCAGTACTTC,TRBJ2-7,-,TRBV25-1,few
CASSYGLDASYNEQFF,TGTGCCAGCAGCTACGGACTAGACGCATCCTACAATGAGCAGTTCTTC,TRBJ2-1,TRBD2,TRBV7-8,many
CASRQTSVDTGELFF,TGTGCCAGCAGGCAGACTAGCGTAGACACCGGGGAGCTGTTTTTT,TRBJ2-2,TRBD2,TRBV25-1,-
CASSLRGLRSTEAFF,TGTGCCAGCAGTTTAAGGGGCTTACGAAGCACTGAAGCTTTCTTT,TRBJ1-1,-,TRBV12-3/TRBV12-4,-
CASSLSIGLPFQNIQYF,TGTGCCAGCAGCTTGTCCATCGGACTTCCCTTTCAGAACATTCAGTACTTC,TRBJ2-4,-,TRBV5-5,few
CSASRQPGWGYTF,TGCAGTGCTAGTCGTCAGCCTGGCTGGGGCTACACCTTC,TRBJ1-2,-,TRBV20-1,many
CASSLPDRGYGYTF,TGCGCCAGCAGCTTGCCTGACAGGGGCTATGGCTACACCTTC,TRBJ1-2,TRBD1,TRBV5-1,few
CSASAGIGRTDTQYF,TGCAGTGCTAGCGCAGGGATCGGACGCACAGATACGCAGTATTTT,TRBJ2-3,-,TRBV20-1,many
CASSPSDSRGGNSPLHF,TGTGCCAGCAGTCCCTCGGACAGTCGAGGGGGTAATTCACCCCTCCACTTT,TRBJ1-6,-,TRBV6-5,many
CASSESVGYSSLSGANVLTF,TGTGCCAGCAGTGAAAGCGTAGGGTATAGCTCCCTCTCTGGGGCCAACGTCCTGACTTTC,TRBJ2-6,-,TRBV6-1,-
CASSDGLAGYEQYF,TGTGCCAGCAGCGACGGACTAGCGGGCTACGAGCAGTACTTC,TRBJ2-7,TRBD2,TRBV11-2,few
CSVAGRLNTEAFF,TGCAGCGTTGCGGGCCGACTGAACACTGAAGCTTTCTTT,TRBJ1-1,-,TRBV29-1,-
CASSPTGFSNEQFF,TGCGCCAGCAGCCCGACAGGGTTTAGCAATGAGCAGTTCTTC,TRBJ2-1,TRBD1,TRBV5-1,few
CASSQDLVREIEQYF,TGCGCCAGCAGCCAAGATTTAGTCAGGGAGATCGAGCAGTACTTC,TRBJ2-7,-,TRBV4-3,few
CATSREGAPEGGNTIYF,TGTGCCACCAGCAGAGAGGGGGCCCCTGAGGGTGGAAACACCATATATTTT,TRBJ1-3,-,TRBV15,many
CASSPGTTLWNSEQYF,TGTGCCAGCAGTCCCGGGACTACCCTGTGGAACAGCGAGCAGTACTTC,TRBJ2-7,TRBD2,TRBV27,-